This record covers a single T cell receptor (beta chain). This receptor's antigen is unknown. No base-level quality is on record; no much larger clone is a single base apart. Memory CD4+ T cells were sorted ex vivo from peripheral blood of narcolepsy patients and healthy controls for TCR Vbeta sequencing. The germline V and J ends show losses of 9 bases and 0 bases respectively, and no gene match explains 8 bases of the junction. CDR1 MNHEY and CDR2 SVGAGI were looked up in the germline V gene. Measured from the cysteine to the phenylalanine, the CDR3 is 15 residues long. Only CDR3 DNA remains: 45 bases, in frame from the first base. The data were obtained in a study of T cells in narcolepsy (dated by TCRdb to the late 2010s). In terms of the full investigation: Healthy control donors were enrolled in the study alongside patients who had narcolepsy type 1 or type 2 (NT1, NT2). To look for autoreactive T cells in narcolepsy patients that target self-antigens of hypocretin neurons (hypocretin, TRIB2), the study used TCR Vbeta sequencing to follow clonotypes in blood and CSF. What the authors observed across the whole study: Patients and controls had comparable numbers of sequenced blood memory CD4+ clonotypes, averaging about 40,000 and 33,000, respectively. In plots comparing CSF and blood CD4+ T cell clonotypes from the same patient, HCRT-specific and TRIB2-specific autoreactive clonotypes were highlighted. Autoreactive clonotypes were reported to be detected serially in the blood of the same patients and of different patients, but not in the blood of healthy controls. No sequences matching autoreactive T cell clones were present in some of the blood memory CD4+ repertoires from patients and controls.

Libraries were constructed by the immunoSEQ multiplex PCR assay. Entries here come from immuneACCESS through TCRdb and include only in-frame sequences with V and J called. Some clones fail to appear in such tables; in the studies checked, an unresolved V gene covers under half of the shortfall, and the cause of the remainder is unknown. The sample includes 15,000 to 17,000 clones, with 85% to 90% observed a single time. About two fifths of the sample goes to the ten largest clones. The clonotype comes from a human donor in good health. The chain links TRBV6-5 with TRBJ1-2, and 9 bases in between align with TRBD1. Source material: memory (CD45RA-) CD4+ T cells from blood. The cell subset or site label corresponds to: memory T cells sorted ex vivo from peripheral blood. This receptor has the CDR3 CASAQGAQANYGYTF. The DNA sequence reads TGTGCCAGTGCACAGGGGGCCCAAGCTAACTATGGCTACACCTTC.